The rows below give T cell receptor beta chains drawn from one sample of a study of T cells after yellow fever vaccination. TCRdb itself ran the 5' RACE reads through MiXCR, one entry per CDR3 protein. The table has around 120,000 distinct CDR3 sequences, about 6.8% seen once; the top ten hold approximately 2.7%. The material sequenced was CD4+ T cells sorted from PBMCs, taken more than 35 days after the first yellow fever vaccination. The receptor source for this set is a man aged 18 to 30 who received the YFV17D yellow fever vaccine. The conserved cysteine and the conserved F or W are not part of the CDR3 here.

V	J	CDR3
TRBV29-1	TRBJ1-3	SVRDRAGNTIY
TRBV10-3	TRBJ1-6	AIRPTGPISPLH
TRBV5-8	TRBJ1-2	ASSPLWGRGGYT
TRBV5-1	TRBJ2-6	ASSPGGPGANVLT
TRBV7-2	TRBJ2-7	ASSLGSARTAEQY
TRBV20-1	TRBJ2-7	SARDQGVGEQY
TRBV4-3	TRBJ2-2	ASSQGTSYPTGELF
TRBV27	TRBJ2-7	ASSWSFSSYEQY
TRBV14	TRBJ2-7	ASSPGFDCPSYEQY
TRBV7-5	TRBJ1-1	ISVPEAARDRDRDTEAF
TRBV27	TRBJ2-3	ASSPTSGADTQY
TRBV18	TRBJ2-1	ASSPTIGDYNEQF
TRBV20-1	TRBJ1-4	SARDRGGGATNEKLF
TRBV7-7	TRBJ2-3	ASSLGNRDTQY
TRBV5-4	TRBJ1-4	ASSRDSTNEKLF
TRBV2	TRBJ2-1	TFCLSSGGKTYNEQF
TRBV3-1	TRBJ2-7	ASSLTSGRSYEQY
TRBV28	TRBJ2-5	ASSLSGRVVETQY
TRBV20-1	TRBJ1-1	SARGPRAANTEAF
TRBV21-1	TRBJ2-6	ASPLVDRRSGANVLT
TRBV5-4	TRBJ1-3	ASSLGGQGNTIY
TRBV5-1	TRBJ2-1	ASLSPPYNEQF
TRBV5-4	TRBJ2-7	ASSTQSGSEQY
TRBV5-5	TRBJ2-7	ASRKSSGLSSYEQY
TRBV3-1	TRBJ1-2	ASSHHGLANYGYT
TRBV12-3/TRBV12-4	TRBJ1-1	ASSLSENTEAF
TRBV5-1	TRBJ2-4	ASSTTGEGLNIQY
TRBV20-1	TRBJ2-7	SAQKGGGEQY
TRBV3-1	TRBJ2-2	ASSQGHTGELF
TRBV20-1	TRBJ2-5	SAPRRGPRETQY
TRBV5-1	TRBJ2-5	ASSLGLTVRETQY
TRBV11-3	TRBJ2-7	ASSLGPGKQY
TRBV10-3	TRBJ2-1	AIKSGENNEQF
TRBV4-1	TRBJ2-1	ASSQVYGTILGNEQF